Listed below are T cell receptor beta chains from one sample, sequenced in a study of blood T cell repertoires in COVID-19. TCRdb's copy holds only in-frame clones and misses some; the assay was immunoSEQ multiplex PCR. The sample has around 140,000 clones; approximately 90% are singletons. The sequenced sample consisted of peripheral blood. The source is a man aged 45-65 years with active or convalescent COVID-19. Both conserved end residues are part of each CDR3. A D gene is named only where the DNA matches it firmly. Clone size is stated in some rows and not others, as once, few, many or a class when expanded.

size	V	D	J	CDR3	DNA
-	TRBV6-5	-	TRBJ2-7	CASSYGRAYEQYF	TGTGCCAGCAGTTACGGGCGAGCCTACGAGCAGTACTTC
-	TRBV7-8	-	TRBJ2-3	CASSPLLARTDTQYF	TGTGCCAGCAGCCCTCTACTAGCCCGCACAGATACGCAGTATTTT
-	TRBV25-1	-	TRBJ1-3	CASSGSGRLTWNTIYF	TGTGCCAGCAGTGGATCCGGGAGGCTGACCTGGAACACCATATATTTT
-	TRBV19	-	TRBJ2-7	CASSTPIYEQYF	TGTGCCAGTAGTACCCCAATCTACGAGCAGTACTTC
-	TRBV7-2	-	TRBJ1-1	CASSLVGVTEAFF	TGTGCCAGCAGCTTAGTAGGGGTCACTGAAGCTTTCTTT
once	TRBV5-6	-	TRBJ1-6	CASTLGEIRGNSPLHF	TGTGCCAGCACCTTGGGGGAGATCAGGGGTAATTCACCCCTCCACTTT
once	TRBV7-2	TRBD2	TRBJ2-5	CASSLSGGETQYF	TGTGCCAGCAGCCTTAGCGGGGGGGAGACCCAGTACTTC
-	TRBV5-1	TRBD2	TRBJ2-1	CASSPETSGSYNVQFF	TGCGCCAGCAGCCCAGAGACTAGCGGGTCCTACAATGTGCAGTTCTTC
-	TRBV5-1	TRBD2	TRBJ2-1	CASSSQVLAGVDEQFF	TGCGCCAGCAGCTCGCAGGTACTAGCGGGGGTCGATGAGCAGTTCTTC
few	TRBV11-2	-	TRBJ2-7	CASRVGGSLYEQYF	TGTGCCAGCAGGGTAGGGGGTTCTCTCTACGAGCAGTACTTC
-	TRBV5-6	-	TRBJ2-5	CASSLVGAGVETQYF	TGTGCCAGCAGCTTGGTGGGGGCGGGGGTCGAGACCCAGTACTTC
-	TRBV10-2	-	TRBJ2-2	CASSEGQGFNGELFF	TGCGCCAGCAGTGAGGGGCAGGGCTTTAACGGGGAGCTGTTTTTT
-	TRBV20-1	-	TRBJ1-2	CSVRGAHGYTF	TGCAGCGTACGGGGGGCGCATGGCTACACCTTC
-	TRBV6-2/TRBV6-3	TRBD2	TRBJ2-3	CASSQLSGVYGTDTQYF	TGTGCCAGCAGTCAGCTTAGCGGGGTATACGGAACAGATACGCAGTATTTT
-	TRBV3-1/TRBV3-2	-	TRBJ1-6	CASSQTGNASPLHF	TGTGCCAGCAGCCAAACAGGGAATGCTTCACCCCTCCACTTT
-	TRBV27	TRBD1	TRBJ2-5	CASSSRRQGYQETQYF	TGTGCCAGCAGTTCTCGGAGACAGGGTTACCAAGAGACCCAGTACTTC
-	TRBV10-3	TRBD2	TRBJ2-1	CAISDGTRDYNEQFF	TGTGCCATCAGCGACGGGACTAGGGACTACAATGAGCAGTTCTTC
-	TRBV5-1	-	TRBJ2-7	CASGFGGYEQYF	TGCGCCAGCGGCTTTGGGGGGTACGAGCAGTACTTC
once	TRBV12-3/TRBV12-4	-	TRBJ2-5	CASSPRWETQYF	TGTGCCAGCAGTCCCCGGTGGGAGACCCAGTACTTC
-	TRBV7-2	-	TRBJ1-2	CASSLAGQGMGYGYTF	TGTGCCAGCAGCTTAGCTGGGCAGGGGATGGGCTATGGCTACACCTTC
-	TRBV5-4	TRBD1	TRBJ2-2	CASSIRDRGNTGELFF	TGTGCCAGCAGCATCCGGGACAGGGGCAACACCGGGGAGCTGTTTTTT
-	TRBV5-3	TRBD1	TRBJ1-2	CARSLRDRGPDGYTF	TGTGCCAGAAGCTTGAGGGACAGGGGCCCGGATGGCTACACCTTC
-	TRBV18	-	TRBJ2-5	CASSPQTGWGTETQYF	TGTGCCAGCTCACCACAGACAGGATGGGGTACGGAGACCCAGTACTTC
-	TRBV29-1	TRBD1	TRBJ1-1	CSVVETGGNTEAFF	TGCAGCGTTGTAGAGACAGGGGGGAACACTGAAGCTTTCTTT
-	TRBV24-1	-	TRBJ1-2	CATSDLPGHYTF	TGTGCCACCAGTGATTTACCGGGACACTACACCTTC
-	TRBV28	-	TRBJ2-1	CASSSSDPRLHNEQFF	TGTGCCAGCAGTTCTTCTGACCCGCGGCTCCACAATGAGCAGTTCTTC
-	TRBV2	TRBD1	TRBJ2-5	CASSLGQGIGETQYF	TGTGCCAGCAGTTTAGGACAGGGGATCGGGGAGACCCAGTACTTC
-	TRBV6-5	TRBD1	TRBJ1-1	CAVVRDRGGSTEAFF	TGTGCCGTTGTCCGGGACAGGGGAGGTTCCACTGAAGCTTTCTTT